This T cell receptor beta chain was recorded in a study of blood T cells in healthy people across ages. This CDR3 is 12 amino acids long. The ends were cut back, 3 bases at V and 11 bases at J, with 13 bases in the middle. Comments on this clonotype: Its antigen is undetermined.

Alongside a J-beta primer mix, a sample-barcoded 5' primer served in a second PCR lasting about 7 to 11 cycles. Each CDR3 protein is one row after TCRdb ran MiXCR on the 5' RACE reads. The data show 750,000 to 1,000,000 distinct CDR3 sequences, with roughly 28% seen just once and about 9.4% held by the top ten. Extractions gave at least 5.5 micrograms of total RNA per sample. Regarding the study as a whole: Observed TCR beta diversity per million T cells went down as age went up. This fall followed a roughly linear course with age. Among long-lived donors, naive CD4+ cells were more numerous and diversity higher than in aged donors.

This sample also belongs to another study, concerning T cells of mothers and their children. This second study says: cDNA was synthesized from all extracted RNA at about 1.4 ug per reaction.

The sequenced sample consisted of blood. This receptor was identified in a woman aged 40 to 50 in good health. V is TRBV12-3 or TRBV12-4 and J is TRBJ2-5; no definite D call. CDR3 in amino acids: CASSFPGGGQYF. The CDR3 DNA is TGTGCCAGCAGTTTCCCCGGTGGTGGGCAGTACTTC.